The source of this TCR beta chain is a study of T cells in Graves' hyperthyroidism and ophthalmopathy. This clonotype was counted ten times or more. RNA transcripts yielded amplified TCR beta CDR3 regions. HTBI primers were used for first-round RT-PCR of the TCR CDR3. TCRdb re-called the multiplex PCR reads with MiXCR, one entry per CDR3 protein. In the table there are about 360,000 distinct CDR3 sequences, roughly 13% of which are singletons. With 6 bases removed from V and 6 bases from J, the gap between germline ends came to 5 bases. CDR1 PRHDT and CDR2 FYEKMQ come from the germline V gene (reference sequence). The length of the CDR3 is 11 residues. Clinical symptoms, serum thyroxine and TRAb, thyroid ultrasound and orbital computed tomography were used for the diagnoses.

The source of this sequence is a woman aged 18-35 years with Graves' hyperthyroidism. The sample was blood. J is TRBJ2-2 and V is TRBV13; D unclear. CDR3 protein: CASSEAGELFF. CDR3 nucleotide sequence: TGTGCCAGCAGTGAAGCCGGGGAGCTGTTTTTT.